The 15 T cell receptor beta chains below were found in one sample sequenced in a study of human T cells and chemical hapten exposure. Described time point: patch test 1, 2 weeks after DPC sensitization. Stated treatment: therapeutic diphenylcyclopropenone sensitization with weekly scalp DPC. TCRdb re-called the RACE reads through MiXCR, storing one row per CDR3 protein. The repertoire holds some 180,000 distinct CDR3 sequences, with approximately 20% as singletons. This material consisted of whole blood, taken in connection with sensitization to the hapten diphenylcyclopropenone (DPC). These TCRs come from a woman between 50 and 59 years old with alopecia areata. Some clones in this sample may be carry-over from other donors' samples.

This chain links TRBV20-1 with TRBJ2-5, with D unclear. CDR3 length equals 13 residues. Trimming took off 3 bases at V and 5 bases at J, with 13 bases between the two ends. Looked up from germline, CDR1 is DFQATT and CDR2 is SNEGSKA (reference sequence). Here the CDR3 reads CSASHPPSETQYF. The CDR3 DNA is TGCAGTGCTAGTCACCCTCCGAGTGAGACCCAGTACTTC.

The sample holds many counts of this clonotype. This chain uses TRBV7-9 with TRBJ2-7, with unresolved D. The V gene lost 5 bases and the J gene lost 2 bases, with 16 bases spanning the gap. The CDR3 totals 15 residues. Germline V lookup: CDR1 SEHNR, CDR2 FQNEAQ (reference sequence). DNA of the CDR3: TGTGCCAGCAGCCCCTCCAGAGTTACCACCTACGAGCAGTACTTC. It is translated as CASSPSRVTTYEQYF.

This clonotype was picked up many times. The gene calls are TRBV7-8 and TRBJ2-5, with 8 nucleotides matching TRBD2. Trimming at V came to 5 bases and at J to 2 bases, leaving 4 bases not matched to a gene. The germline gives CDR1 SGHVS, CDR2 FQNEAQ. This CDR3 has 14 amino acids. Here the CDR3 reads CASSLLAVQETQYF. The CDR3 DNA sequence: TGTGCCAGCAGCCTACTAGCGGTACAAGAGACCCAGTACTTC. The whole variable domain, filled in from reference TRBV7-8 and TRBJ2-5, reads GAGVSQSPRYKVAKRGQDVALRCDPISGHVSLFWYQQALGQGPEFLTYFQNEAQLDKSGLPSDRFFAERPEGSVSTLKIQRTQQEDSAVYLCASSLLAVQETQYFGPGTRLLVL.

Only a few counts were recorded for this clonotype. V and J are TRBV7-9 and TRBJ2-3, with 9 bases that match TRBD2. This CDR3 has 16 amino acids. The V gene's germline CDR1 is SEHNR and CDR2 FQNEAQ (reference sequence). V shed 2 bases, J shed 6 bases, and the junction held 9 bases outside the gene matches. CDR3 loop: CASSLQGGRARDTQYF. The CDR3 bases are TGTGCCAGCAGCTTACAGGGCGGGAGGGCCAGGGATACGCAGTATTTT.

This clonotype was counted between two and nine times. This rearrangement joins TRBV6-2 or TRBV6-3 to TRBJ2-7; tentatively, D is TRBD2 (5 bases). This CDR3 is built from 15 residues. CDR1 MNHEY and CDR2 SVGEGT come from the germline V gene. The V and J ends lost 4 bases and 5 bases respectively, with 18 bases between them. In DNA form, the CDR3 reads TGTGCCAGCAGTTCCCGGACTTTAGGAGTCCACGAGCAGTACTTC. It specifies CASSSRTLGVHEQYF.

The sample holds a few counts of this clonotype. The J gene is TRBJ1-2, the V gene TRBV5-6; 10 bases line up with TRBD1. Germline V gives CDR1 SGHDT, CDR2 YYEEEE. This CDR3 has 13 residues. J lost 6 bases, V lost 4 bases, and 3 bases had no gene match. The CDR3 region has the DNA TGTGCCAGCAGCATTGACAGGGGGCATGGCTACACCTTC. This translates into CASSIDRGHGYTF.

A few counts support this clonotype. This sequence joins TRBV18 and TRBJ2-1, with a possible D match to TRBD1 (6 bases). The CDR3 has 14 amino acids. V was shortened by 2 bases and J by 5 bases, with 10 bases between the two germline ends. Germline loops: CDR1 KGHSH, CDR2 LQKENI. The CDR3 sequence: CASSPSSGDNEQFF. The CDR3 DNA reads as TGTGCCAGCTCACCATCGTCAGGGGACAATGAGCAGTTCTTC.

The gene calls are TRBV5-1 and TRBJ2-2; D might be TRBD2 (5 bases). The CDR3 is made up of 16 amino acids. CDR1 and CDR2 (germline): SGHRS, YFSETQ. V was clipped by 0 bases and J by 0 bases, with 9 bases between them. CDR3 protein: CASSLARTANTGELFF. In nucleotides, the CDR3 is TGCGCCAGCAGCTTGGCCCGGACTGCGAACACCGGGGAGCTGTTTTTT.

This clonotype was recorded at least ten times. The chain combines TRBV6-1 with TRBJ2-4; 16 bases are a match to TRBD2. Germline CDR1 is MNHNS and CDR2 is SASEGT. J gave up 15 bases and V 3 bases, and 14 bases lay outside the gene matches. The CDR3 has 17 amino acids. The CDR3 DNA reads TGTGCCAGCAGTGAGGGACTAGCGGGAGGGCCGGGTATTCAGAGGTACTTC. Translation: CASSEGLAGGPGIQRYF.

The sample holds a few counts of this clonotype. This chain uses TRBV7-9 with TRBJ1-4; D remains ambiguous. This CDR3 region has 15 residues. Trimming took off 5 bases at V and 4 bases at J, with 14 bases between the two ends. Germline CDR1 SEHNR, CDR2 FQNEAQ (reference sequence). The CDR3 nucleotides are TGTGCCAGCAGCCTAGGCCGGGAGCGTAATGAAAAACTGTTTTTT. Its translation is CASSLGRERNEKLFF.

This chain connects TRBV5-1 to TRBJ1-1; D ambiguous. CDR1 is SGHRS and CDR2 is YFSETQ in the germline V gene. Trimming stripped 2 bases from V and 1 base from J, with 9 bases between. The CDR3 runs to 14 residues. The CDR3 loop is CASSLSSSNTEAFF. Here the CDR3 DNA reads TGCGCCAGCAGCTTAAGTTCGTCGAACACTGAAGCTTTCTTT.

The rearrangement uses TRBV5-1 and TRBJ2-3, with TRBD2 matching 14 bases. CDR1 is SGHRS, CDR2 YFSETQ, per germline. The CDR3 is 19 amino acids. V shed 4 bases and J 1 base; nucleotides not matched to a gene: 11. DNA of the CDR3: TGCGCCAGCAGCGGTGGACTAGCGGGAGGTGTGGGCCGCACAGATACGCAGTATTTT. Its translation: CASSGGLAGGVGRTDTQYF.

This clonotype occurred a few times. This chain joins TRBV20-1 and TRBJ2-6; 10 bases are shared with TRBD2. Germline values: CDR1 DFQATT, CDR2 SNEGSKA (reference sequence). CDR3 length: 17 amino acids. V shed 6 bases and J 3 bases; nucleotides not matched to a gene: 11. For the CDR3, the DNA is TGCAGTGCCATGGGGCTAGCGGGAGTTGGTGGGGCCAACGTCCTGACTTTC. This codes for CSAMGLAGVGGANVLTF.

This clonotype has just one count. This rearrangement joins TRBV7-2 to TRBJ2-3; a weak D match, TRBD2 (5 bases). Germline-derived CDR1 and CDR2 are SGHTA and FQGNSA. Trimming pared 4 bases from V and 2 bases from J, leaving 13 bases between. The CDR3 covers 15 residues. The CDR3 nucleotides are TGTGCCAGCAGCTGGGCGAGCGGATTCACAGATACGCAGTATTTT. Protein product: CASSWASGFTDTQYF.

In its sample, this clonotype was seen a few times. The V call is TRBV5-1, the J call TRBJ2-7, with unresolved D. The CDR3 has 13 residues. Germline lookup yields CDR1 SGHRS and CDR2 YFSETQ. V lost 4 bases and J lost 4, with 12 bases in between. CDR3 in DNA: TGCGCCAGCAGCCCAGAAACAGCTTACGAGCAGTACTTC. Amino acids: CASSPETAYEQYF. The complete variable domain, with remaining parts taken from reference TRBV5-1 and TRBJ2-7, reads KAGVTQTPRYLIKTRGQQVTLSCSPISGHRSVSWYQQTPGQGLQFLFEYFSETQRNKGNFPGRFSGRQFSNSRSEMNVSTLELGDSALYLCASSPETAYEQYFGPGTRLTVT.